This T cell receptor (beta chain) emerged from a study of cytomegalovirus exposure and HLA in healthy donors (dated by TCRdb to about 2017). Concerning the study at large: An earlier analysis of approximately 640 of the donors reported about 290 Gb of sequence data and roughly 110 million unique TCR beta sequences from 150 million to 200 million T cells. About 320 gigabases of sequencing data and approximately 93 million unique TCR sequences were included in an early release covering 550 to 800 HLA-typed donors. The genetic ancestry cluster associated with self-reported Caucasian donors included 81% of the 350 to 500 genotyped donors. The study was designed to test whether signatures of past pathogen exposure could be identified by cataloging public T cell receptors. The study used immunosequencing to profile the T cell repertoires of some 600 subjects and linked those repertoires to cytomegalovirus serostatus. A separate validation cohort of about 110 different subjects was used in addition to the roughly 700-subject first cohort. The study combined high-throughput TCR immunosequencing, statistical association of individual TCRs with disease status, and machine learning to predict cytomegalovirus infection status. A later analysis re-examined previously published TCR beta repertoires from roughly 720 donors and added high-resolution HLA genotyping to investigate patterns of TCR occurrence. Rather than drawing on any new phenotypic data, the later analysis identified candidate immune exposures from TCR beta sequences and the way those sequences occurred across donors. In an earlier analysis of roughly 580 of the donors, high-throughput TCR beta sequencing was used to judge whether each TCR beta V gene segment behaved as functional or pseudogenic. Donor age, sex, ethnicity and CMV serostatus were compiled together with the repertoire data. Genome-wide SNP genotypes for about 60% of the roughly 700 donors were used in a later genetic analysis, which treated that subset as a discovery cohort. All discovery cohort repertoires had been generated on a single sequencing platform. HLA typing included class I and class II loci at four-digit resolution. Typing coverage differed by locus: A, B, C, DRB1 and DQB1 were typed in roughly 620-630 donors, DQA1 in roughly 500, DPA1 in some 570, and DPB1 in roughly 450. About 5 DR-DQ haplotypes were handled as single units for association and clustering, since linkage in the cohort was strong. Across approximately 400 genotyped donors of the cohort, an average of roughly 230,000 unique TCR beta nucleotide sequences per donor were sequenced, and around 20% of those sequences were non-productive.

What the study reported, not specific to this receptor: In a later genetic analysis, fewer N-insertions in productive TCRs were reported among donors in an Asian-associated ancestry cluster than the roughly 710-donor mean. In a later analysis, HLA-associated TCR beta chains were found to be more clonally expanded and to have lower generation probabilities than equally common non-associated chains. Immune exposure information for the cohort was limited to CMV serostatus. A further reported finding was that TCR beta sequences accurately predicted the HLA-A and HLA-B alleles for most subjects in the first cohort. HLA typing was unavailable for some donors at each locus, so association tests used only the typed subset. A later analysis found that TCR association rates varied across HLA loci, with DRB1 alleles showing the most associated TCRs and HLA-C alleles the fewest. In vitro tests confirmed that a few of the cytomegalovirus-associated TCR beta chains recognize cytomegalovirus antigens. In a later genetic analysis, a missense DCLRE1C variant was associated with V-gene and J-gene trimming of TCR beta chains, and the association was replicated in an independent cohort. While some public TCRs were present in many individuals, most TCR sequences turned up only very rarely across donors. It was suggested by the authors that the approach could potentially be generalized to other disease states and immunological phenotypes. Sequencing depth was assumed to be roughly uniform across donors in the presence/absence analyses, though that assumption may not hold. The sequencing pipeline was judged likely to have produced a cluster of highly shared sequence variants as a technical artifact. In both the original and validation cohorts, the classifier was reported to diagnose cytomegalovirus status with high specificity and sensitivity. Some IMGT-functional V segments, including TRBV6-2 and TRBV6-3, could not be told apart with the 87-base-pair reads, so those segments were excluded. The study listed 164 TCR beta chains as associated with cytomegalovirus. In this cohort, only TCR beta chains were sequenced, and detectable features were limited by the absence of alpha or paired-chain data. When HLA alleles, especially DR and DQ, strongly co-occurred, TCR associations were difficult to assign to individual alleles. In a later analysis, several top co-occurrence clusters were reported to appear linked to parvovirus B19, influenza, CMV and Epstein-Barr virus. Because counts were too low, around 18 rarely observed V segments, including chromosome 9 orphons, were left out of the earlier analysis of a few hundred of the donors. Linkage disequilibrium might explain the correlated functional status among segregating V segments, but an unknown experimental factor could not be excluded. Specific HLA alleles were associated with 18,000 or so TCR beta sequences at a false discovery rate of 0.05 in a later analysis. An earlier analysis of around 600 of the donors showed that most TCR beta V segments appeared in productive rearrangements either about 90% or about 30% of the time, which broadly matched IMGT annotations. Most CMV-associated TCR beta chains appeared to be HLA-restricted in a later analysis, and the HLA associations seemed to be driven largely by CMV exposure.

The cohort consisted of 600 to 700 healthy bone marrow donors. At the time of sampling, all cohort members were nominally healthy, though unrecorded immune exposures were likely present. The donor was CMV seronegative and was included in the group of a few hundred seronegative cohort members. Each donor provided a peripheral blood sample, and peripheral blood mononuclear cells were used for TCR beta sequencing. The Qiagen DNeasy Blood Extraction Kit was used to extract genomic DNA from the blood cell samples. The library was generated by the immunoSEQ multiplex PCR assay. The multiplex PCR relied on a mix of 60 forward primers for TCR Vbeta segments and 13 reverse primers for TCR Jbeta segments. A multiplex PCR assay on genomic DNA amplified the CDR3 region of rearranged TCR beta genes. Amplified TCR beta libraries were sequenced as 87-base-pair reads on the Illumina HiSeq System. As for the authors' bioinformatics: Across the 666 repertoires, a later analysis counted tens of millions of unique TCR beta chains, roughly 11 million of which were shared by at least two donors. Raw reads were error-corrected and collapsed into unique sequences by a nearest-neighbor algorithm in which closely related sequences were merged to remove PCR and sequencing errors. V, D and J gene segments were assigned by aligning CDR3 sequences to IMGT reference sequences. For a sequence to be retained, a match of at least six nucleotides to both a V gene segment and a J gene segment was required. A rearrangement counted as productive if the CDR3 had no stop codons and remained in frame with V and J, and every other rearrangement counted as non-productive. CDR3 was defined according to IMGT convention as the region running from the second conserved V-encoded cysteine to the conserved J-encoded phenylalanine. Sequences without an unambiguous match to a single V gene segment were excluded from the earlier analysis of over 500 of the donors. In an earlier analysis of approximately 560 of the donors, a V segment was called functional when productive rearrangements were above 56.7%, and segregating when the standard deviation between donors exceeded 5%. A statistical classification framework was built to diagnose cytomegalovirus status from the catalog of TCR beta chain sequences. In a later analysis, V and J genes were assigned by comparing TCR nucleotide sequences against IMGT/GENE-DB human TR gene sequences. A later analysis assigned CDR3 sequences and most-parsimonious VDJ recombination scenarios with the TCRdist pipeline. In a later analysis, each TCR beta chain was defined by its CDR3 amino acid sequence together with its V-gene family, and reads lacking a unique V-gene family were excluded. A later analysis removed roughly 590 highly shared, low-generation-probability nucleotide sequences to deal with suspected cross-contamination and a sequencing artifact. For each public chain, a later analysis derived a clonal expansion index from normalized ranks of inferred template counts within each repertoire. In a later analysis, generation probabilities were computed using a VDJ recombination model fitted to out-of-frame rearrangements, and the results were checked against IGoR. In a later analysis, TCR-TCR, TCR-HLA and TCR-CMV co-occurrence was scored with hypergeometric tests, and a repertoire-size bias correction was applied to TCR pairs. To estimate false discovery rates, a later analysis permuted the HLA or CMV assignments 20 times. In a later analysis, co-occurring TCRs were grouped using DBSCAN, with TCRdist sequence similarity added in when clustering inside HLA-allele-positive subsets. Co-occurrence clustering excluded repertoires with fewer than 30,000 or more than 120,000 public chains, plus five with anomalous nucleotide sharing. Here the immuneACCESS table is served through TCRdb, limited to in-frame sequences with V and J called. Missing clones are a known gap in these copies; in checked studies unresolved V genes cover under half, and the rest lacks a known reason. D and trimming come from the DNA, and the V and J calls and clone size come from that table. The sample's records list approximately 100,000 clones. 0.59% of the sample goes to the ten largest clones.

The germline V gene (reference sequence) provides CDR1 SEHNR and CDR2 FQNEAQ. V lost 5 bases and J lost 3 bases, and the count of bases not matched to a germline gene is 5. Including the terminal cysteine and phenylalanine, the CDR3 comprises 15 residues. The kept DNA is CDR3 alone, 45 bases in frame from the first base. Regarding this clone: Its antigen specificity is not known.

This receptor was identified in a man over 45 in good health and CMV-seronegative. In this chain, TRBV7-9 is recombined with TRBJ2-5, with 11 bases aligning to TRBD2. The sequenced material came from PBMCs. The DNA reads TGTGCCAGCAGCGGGGAGGGACTAGCGGAAGAGACCCAGTACTTC. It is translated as CASSGEGLAEETQYF.